Reported below is one T cell receptor beta chain. Which antigen it targets is not known. Qualities for individual bases were not recorded, and no much larger clone is one base off. CDR1 is given as MNHNY and CDR2 as SVGAGI, both from the germline V gene (reference sequence). The CDR3 numbers 12 residues from cysteine through phenylalanine. Kept here is only the CDR3 DNA, which spans 36 bases and is read in frame from base 1. The germline ends are 12 bases apart after V is trimmed by 11 bases and J by 4 bases. This sample stems from a study of Ad26.COV2.S vaccination and SARS-CoV-2 variants (dated by TCRdb to the early 2020s). The study in broad terms: Vaccine-arm donors came from COV1001, a multicentre, randomized, double-blind, placebo-controlled phase I-IIa trial of Ad26.COV2.S in healthy adults. Ad26.COV2.S was administered intramuscularly at 5 x 10^10 or 1 x 10^11 viral particles, either as a single shot or as two shots given 56 days apart. Sequencing of the TCRbeta repertoire served to evaluate the specificity and breadth of SARS-CoV-2-reactive T cell receptors following Ad26.COV2.S vaccination. The TCR-sequenced set comprised approximately 32 samples: around 20 Ad26.COV2.S vaccine recipients, 5 placebo recipients and 8 SARS-CoV-2 convalescent individuals. Trial participants were randomized into five groups of five: low-dose or high-dose Ad26.COV2.S given once or twice, or placebo on both occasions. Throughout the experiments and outcome assessment, investigators stayed blinded to trial group allocation.

What the treatment or condition label conveys for this sample: over 15 received Ad26.COV2.S at low or high dose, single or two shots; several received placebo; per-sample allocation not given. For vaccine and placebo recipients, the sequenced repertoires came from samples collected on day 63 after the first injection. Cohort 1b enrolled about two dozen adults aged 18-55 years at a single site in Boston, USA, between 29 July and 7 August 2020. Ad26.COV2.S consisted of a replication-incompetent adenovirus type 26 vector by which a prefusion-stabilized SARS-CoV-2 spike protein from the original Wuhan strain was expressed. General findings and caveats noted by the study authors: Vaccine and placebo recipients had comparable non-spike TCR breadth, which fits with the vaccine containing only spike. After vaccination, spike-specific CD8+ and CD4+ T cell responses were reported to show substantial breadth. Comparing responses between vaccine doses or regimens was not something the study was powered to do. Ad26.COV2.S recipients had higher spike-specific TCR breadth than placebo recipients (P = 0.0014). The authors noted that total T cell responses may have been underestimated by the TCR breadth and depth analyses.

The immunoSEQ Assay was the method used to sequence TCRbeta CDR3 regions. After extraction, genomic DNA underwent amplification by bias-controlled multiplex PCR, followed by high-throughput sequencing. Concerning the study's data processing: Collapsing and filtering of sequences were performed to quantify the absolute abundance of each unique TCRbeta CDR3 region. Usable DNA was measured by amplifying reference genes present in all nucleated cells, and TCRbeta template counts were normalized to that usable DNA to estimate T cell fraction. Repertoire TCRs were annotated as SARS-CoV-2-specific when V gene, CDR3 amino acid sequence and J gene were exactly matched to a known reactive TCR set. MIRA supplied the reference SARS-CoV-2 TCR set, which was filtered for enrichment in COVID-19-positive ImmuneCODE repertoires so that public or cross-reactive TCRs were removed. Based on the MIRA antigens, annotated TCRs were further analysed at the level of specific ORF or position within ORF. Breadth was defined as annotated unique rearrangements over total unique productive rearrangements; depth was the summed frequency of those rearrangements. TCR breadth was compared between groups using two-sided Wilcoxon rank-sum tests. Sourced from immuneACCESS, this table was stored by TCRdb with only in-frame sequences that have V and J called. A share of the clones is absent; for the studies checked, an unresolved V gene accounts for under half, and the remainder has no known explanation. V, J and clone size derive from that table, while D and trimming were established from the DNA sequence. The sample table lists fewer than 800,000 clones, 89% of them with a count of one. Clones ranked in the top ten supply around 1.5% of the sample.

Sequenced material: peripheral blood, taken in a trial of Ad26.COV2.S vaccine versus placebo. The V and J segments used are TRBV6-6 and TRBJ1-5; the D gene assignment is ambiguous. The TCR comes from a person between 18 and 59 years old who received the Ad26.COV2.S COVID-19 vaccine or a placebo. The CDR3: CAASPPNQPQHF. Here is the DNA: TGTGCCGCCTCCCCCCCAAATCAGCCCCAGCATTTT.